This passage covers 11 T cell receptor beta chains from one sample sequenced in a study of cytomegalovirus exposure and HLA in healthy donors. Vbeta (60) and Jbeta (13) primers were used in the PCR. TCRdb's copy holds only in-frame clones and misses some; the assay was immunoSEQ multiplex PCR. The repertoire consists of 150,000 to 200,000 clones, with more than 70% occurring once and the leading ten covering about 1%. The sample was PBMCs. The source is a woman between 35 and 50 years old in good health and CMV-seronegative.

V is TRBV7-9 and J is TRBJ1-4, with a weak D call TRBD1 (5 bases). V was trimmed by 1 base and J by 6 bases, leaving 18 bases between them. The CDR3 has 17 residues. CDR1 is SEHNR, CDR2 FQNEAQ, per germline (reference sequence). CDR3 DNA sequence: TGTGCCAGCAGCTTAGGAGTTGGGGGGAAGGACGATGAAAAACTGTTTTTT. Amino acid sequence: CASSLGVGGKDDEKLFF. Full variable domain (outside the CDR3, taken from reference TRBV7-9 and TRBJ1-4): DTGVSQNPRHKITKRGQNVTFRCDPISEHNRLYWYRQTLGQGPEFLTYFQNEAQLEKSRLLSDRFSAERPKGSFSTLEIQRTEQGDSAMYLCASSLGVGGKDDEKLFFGSGTQLSVL.

CDR3 loop: CASSIDLWSFGGYTF. CDR3 sequence (DNA): TGTGCCAGTAGTATAGATCTATGGAGCTTTGGCGGCTACACCTTC. The rearrangement uses TRBV19 and TRBJ1-2; D is undetermined. Trimming shortened V by 0 bases and J by 8 bases, and 16 bases separated the two germline ends. The CDR3 covers 15 residues. Germline loops: CDR1 LNHDA, CDR2 SQIVND (reference sequence). Looking up the rest from reference TRBV19 and TRBJ1-2 gives the full variable domain: DGGITQSPKYLFRKEGQNVTLSCEQNLNHDAMYWYRQDPGQGLRLIYYSQIVNDFQKGDIAEGYSVSREKKESFPLTVTSAQKNPTAFYLCASSIDLWSFGGYTFGSGTRLTVV.

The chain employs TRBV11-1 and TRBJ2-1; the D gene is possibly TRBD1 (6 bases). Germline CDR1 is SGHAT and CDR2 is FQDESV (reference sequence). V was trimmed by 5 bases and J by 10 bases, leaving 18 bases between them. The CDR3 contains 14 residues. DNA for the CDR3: TGTGCCAGCAGCCGAGCAGGGGCCCGGAGCGAGCAGTTCTTC. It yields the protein CASSRAGARSEQFF. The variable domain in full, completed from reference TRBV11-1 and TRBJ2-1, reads EAEVAQSPRYKITEKSQAVAFWCDPISGHATLYWYRQILGQGPELLVQFQDESVVDDSQLPKDRFSAERLKGVDSTLKIQPAELGDSAMYLCASSRAGARSEQFFGPGTRLTVL.

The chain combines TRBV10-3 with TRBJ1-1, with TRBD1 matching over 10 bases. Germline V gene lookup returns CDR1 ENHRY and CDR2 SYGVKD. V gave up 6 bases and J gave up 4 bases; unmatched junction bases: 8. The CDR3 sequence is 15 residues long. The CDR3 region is CAISMTGTGVTEAFF. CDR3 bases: TGTGCCATCAGCATGACCGGGACAGGGGTCACTGAAGCTTTCTTT.

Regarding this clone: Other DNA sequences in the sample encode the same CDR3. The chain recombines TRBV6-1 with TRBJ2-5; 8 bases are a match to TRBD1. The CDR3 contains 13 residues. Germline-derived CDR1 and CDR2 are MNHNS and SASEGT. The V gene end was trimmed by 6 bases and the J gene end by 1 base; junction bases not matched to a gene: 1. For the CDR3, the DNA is TGTGCCAGCAGAACAGGGGGCCAAGAGACCCAGTACTTC. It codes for CASRTGGQETQYF.

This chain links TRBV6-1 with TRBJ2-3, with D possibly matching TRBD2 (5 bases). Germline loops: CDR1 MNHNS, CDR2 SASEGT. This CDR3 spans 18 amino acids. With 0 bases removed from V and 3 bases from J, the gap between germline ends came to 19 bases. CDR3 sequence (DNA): TGTGCCAGCAGTGAAGCCCCCCGAGGGCTGGCCGGGACAGATACGCAGTATTTT. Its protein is CASSEAPRGLAGTDTQYF.

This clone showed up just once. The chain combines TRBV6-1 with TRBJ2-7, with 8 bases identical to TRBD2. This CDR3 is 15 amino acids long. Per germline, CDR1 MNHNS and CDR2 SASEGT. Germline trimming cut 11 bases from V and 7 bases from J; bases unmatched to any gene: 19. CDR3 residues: CACVRLGLGPREQYV. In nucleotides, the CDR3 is TGTGCCTGCGTCCGGTTGGGACTAGGGCCTCGTGAGCAGTACGTC.

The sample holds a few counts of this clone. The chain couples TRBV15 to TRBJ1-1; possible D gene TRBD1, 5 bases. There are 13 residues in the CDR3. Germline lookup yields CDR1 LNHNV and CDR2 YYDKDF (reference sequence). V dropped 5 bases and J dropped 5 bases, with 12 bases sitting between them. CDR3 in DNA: TGTGCCACCAGCCCGTCGGGGGGTACTGAAGCTTTCTTT. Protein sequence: CATSPSGGTEAFF.

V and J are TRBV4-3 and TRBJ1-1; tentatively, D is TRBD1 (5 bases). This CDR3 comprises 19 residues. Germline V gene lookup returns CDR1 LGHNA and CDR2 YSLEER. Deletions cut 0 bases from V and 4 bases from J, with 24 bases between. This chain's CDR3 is CASSQDARYQDYRRTEAFF. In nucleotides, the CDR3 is TGCGCCAGCAGCCAAGATGCCCGCTACCAAGATTACAGGCGCACTGAAGCTTTCTTT.

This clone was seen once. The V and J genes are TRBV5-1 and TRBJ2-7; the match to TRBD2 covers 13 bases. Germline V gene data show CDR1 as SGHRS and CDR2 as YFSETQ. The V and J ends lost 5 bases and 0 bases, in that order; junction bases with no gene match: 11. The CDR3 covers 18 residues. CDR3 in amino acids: CASSKGLAGPSTSYEQYV. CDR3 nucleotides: TGCGCCAGCAGTAAGGGACTAGCGGGACCTTCTACCTCCTACGAGCAGTACGTC.

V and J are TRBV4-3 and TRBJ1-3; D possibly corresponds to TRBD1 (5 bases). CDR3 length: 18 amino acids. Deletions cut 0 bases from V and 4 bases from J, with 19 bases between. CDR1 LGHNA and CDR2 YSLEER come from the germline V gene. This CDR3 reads CASSQEAGQTNLGNTIYF. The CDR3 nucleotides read TGCGCCAGCAGCCAAGAAGCGGGGCAGACCAATCTAGGAAACACCATATATTTT.